This TCR beta chain was retrieved from a study of tumor and adjacent non-tumor tissue in lung cancer. Regarding the study as a whole: Tumor tissue had significantly higher TCR diversity than normal lung. In normal lung, the top 100 clones were significantly more dominant than in tumor.

The template was RNA from unsorted bulk tissue. This non-tumor lung sample came from over 3 cm beyond the tumor edge. Between August and November 2014, newly diagnosed, chemotherapy-naive lung cancer patients underwent thoracic surgery in China. This clonotype was found many times. Its antigen remains unidentified. The library came from three nested PCR rounds adapted from ARM-PCR protocols. TCRdb re-derived calls from the multiplex PCR reads in MiXCR, one entry per CDR3 protein. Of 60,000 or so distinct CDR3 sequences listed, about 56% are singletons. The CDR3 is made up of 13 amino acids. The V and J ends lost 6 bases and 4 bases respectively, with 10 bases between them. Germline-derived CDR1 and CDR2 are MNHEY and SVGAGI.

The material sequenced was distant non-tumor lung tissue. The origin of this receptor is a man between 65 and 85 years old with non-small cell lung cancer. The rearrangement links TRBV6-5 to TRBJ1-5; the D gene is possibly TRBD1 (6 bases). The CDR3 DNA reads as TGTGCCAGCAGAAAAGGACAGAATCAGCCCCAGCATTTT. Protein: CASRKGQNQPQHF.